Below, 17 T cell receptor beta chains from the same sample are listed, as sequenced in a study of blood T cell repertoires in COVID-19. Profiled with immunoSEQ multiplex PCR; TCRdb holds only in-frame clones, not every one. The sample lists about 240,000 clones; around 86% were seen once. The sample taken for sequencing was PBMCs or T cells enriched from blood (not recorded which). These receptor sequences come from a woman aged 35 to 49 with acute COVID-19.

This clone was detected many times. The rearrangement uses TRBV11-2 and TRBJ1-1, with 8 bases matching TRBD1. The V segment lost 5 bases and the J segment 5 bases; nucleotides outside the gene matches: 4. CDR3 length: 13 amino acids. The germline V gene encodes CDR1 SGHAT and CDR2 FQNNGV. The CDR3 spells CASSRQGLTEAFF. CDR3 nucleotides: TGTGCCAGCAGCCGACAGGGGTTAACTGAAGCTTTCTTT.

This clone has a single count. The CDR3 region is CASSPSGIDTQYF. CDR3 DNA: TGCGCCAGCAGCCCTAGCGGGATAGATACGCAGTATTTT. This chain connects TRBV10-1 to TRBJ2-3; 9 bases match TRBD2. V trimming: 6 bases; J trimming: 5 bases; junction bases outside the gene matches: 3. CDR3 length equals 13 residues. Germline CDR1 reads WNHNN; CDR2 reads SYGVQD (reference sequence).

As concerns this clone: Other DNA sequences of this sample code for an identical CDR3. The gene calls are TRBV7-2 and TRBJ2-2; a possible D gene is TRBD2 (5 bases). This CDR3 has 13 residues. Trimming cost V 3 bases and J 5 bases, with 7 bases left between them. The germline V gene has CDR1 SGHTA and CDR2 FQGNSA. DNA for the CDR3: TGTGCCAGCAGCTTTAGAGGGACCGGGGAGCTGTTTTTT. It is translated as CASSFRGTGELFF.

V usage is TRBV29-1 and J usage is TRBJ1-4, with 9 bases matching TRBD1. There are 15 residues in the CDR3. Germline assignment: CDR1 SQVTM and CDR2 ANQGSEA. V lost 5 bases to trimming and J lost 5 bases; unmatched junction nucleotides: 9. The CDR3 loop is CSVQGQGSLNEKLFF. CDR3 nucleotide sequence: TGCAGCGTTCAAGGACAGGGGTCGTTAAATGAAAAACTGTTTTTT. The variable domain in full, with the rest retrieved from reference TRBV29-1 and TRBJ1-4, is SAVISQKPSRDICQRGTSLTIQCQVDSQVTMMFWYRQQPGQSLTLIATANQGSEATYESGFVIDKFPISRPNLTFSTLTVSNMSPEDSSIYLCSVQGQGSLNEKLFFGSGTQLSVL.

DNA of the CDR3: TGTGCCAGCAGTTACTACCCTAGCGGGGGGTACGAGCAGTACTTC. Translating it yields CASSYYPSGGYEQYF. V and J are TRBV6-6 and TRBJ2-7, with TRBD2 identical over 11 bases. With V trimmed by 1 base and J by 4 bases, 3 bases remained unmatched. This CDR3 contains 15 residues. Germline V gene lookup returns CDR1 MNHNY and CDR2 SVGAGI (reference sequence).

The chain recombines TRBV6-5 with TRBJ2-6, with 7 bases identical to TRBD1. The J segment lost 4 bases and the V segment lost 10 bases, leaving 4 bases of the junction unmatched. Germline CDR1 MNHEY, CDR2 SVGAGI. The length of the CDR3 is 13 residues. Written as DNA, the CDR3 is TGTGCCATCACAGGGGTCGGGGCCAACGTCCTGACTTTC. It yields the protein CAITGVGANVLTF.

Here the CDR3 reads CASSVATGAGVSTGELFF. DNA for the CDR3: TGTGCCAGCAGCGTAGCTACTGGGGCGGGAGTTAGTACCGGGGAGCTGTTTTTT. This chain joins TRBV9 and TRBJ2-2; 7 nucleotides align to TRBD2. The CDR3 has 18 amino acids. The V gene end was trimmed by 0 bases and the J gene end by 5 bases; junction bases not matched to a gene: 13. Germline V gives CDR1 SGDLS, CDR2 YYNGEE. Full variable domain (outside the CDR3, taken from reference TRBV9 and TRBJ2-2): DSGVTQTPKHLITATGQRVTLRCSPRSGDLSVYWYQQSLDQGLQFLIQYYNGEERAKGNILERFSAQQFPDLHSELNLSSLELGDSALYFCASSVATGAGVSTGELFFGEGSRLTVL.

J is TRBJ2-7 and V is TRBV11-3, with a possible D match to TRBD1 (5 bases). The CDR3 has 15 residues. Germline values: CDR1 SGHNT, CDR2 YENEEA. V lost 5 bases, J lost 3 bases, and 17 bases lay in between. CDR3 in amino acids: CASSEHSEQGYEQYF. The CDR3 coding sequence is TGTGCCAGCAGCGAACATAGTGAGCAGGGCTACGAGCAGTACTTC.

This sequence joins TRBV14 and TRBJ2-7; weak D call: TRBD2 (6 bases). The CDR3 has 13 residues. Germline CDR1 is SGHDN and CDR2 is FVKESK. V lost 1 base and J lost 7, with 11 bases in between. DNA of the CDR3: TGTGCCAGCAGCCAAGCCAGGGCGGGGGAGCAGTACTTC. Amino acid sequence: CASSQARAGEQYF.

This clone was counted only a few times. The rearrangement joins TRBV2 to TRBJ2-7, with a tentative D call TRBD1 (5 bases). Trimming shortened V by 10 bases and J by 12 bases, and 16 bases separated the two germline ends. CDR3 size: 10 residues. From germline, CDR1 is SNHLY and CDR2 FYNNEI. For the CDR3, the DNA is TGTGCCACCGTACCAGGGCAGGGGTACTTC. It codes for CATVPGQGYF.

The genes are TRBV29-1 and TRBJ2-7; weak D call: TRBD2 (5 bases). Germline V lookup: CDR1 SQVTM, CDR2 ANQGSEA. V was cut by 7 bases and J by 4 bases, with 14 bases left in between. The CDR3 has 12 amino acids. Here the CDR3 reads CSARGGSYEQYF. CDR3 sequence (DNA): TGCAGCGCCCGTGGTGGGAGTTACGAGCAGTACTTC.

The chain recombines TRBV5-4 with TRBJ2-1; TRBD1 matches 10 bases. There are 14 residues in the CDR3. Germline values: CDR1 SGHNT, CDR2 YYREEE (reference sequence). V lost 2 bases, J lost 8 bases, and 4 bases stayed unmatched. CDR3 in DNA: TGTGCCAGCAGCTTTGGACAGGGGGGTGATGAGCAGTTCTTC. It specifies CASSFGQGGDEQFF.

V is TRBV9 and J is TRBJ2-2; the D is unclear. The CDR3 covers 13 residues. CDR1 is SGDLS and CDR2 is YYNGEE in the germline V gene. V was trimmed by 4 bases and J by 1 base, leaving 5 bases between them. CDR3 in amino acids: CASSTENTGELFF. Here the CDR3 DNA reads TGTGCCAGCAGCACAGAGAACACCGGGGAGCTGTTTTTT. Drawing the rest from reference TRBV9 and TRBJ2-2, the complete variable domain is DSGVTQTPKHLITATGQRVTLRCSPRSGDLSVYWYQQSLDQGLQFLIQYYNGEERAKGNILERFSAQQFPDLHSELNLSSLELGDSALYFCASSTENTGELFFGEGSRLTVL.

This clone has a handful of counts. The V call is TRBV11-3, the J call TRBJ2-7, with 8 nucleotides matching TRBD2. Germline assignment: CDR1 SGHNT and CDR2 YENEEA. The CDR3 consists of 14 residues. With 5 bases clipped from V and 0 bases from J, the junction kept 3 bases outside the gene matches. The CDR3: CASSASGSSYEQYF. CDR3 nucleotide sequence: TGTGCCAGCAGCGCGAGCGGGAGCTCCTACGAGCAGTACTTC.

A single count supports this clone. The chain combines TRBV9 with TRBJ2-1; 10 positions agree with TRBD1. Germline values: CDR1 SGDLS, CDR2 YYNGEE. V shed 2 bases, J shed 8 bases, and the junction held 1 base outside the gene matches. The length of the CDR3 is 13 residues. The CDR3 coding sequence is TGTGCCAGCAGCGTGGACAGGGGGGATGAGCAGTTCTTC. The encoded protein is CASSVDRGDEQFF.

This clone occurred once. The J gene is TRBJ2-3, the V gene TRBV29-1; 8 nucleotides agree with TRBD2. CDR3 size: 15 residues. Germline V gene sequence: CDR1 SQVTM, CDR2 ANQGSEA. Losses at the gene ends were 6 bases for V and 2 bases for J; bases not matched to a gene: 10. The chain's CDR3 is CSVRLAGKHTDTQYF. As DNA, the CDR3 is TGCAGCGTCCGGCTAGCGGGTAAACACACAGATACGCAGTATTTT.

CDR3 DNA: TGTGCCATCAGTGAGAAAGGGACAGGGAATTCACCCCTCCACTTT. It encodes CAISEKGTGNSPLHF. This rearrangement joins TRBV10-3 to TRBJ1-6, with 9 nucleotides matching TRBD1. The CDR3 loop spans 15 amino acids. Germline V gives CDR1 ENHRY, CDR2 SYGVKD. V shed 2 bases, J shed 7 bases, and the junction held 3 bases outside the gene matches.